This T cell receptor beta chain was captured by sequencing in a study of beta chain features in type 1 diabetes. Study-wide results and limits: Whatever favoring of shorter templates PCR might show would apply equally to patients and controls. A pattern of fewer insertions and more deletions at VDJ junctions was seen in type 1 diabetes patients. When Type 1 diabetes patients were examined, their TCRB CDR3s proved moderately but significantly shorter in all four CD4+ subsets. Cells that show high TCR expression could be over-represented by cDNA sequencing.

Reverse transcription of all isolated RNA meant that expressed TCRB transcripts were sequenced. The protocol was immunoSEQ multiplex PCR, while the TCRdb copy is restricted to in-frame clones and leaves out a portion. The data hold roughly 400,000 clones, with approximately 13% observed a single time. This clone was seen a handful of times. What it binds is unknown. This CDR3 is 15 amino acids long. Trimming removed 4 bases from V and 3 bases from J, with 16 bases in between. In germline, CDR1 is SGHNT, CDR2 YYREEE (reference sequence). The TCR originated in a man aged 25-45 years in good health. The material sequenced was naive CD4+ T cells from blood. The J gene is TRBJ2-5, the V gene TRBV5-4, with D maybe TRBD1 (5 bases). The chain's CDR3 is CASSIDGAGEETQYF. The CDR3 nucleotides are TGTGCCAGCAGCATCGATGGGGCTGGCGAAGAGACCCAGTACTTC.